This entry describes one TCR beta chain. Sequencing was performed with immunoSEQ multiplex PCR; in TCRdb, only in-frame clones are kept and a portion is missing. This sample has over 60,000 clones; 80% to 95% occur once, and the top ten carry less than 8%. This specimen comes from a study of graft-versus-host responses after intestinal transplantation. The germline V gene encodes CDR1 SGHTA and CDR2 FQGNSA. V lost 5 bases, J lost 6 bases, and 20 bases lay in between. The CDR3 has 15 residues. The source was bone marrow, collected approximately 740 days after intestinal transplantation. This chain links TRBV7-2 with TRBJ2-7; D remains ambiguous. The sequence derives from a human patient who received an intestinal transplant, so some T cells may come from the graft donor. The chain's CDR3 is CASSNQDRRVGEQYF. The CDR3 bases are TGTGCCAGCAGCAATCAGGACCGCCGGGTAGGCGAGCAGTACTTC.